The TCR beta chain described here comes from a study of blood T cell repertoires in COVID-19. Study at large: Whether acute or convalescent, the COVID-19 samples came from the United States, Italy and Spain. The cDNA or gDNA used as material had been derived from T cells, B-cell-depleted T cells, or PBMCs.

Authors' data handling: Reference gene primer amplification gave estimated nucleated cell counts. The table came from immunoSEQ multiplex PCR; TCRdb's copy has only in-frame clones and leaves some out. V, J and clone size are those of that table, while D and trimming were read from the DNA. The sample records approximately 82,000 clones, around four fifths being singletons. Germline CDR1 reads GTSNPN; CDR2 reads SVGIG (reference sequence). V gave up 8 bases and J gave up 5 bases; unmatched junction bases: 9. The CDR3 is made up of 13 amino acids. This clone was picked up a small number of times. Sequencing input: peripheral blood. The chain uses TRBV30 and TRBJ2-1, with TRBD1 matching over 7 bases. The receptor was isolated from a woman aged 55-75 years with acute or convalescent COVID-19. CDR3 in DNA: TGTGCCCGCTCGACAGGGATCGACAATGAGCAGTTCTTC. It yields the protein CARSTGIDNEQFF.